This T cell receptor beta chain was found in a study of blood T cell repertoires in COVID-19. Looking at the study overall: Sites in the United States, Italy and Spain provided acute and convalescent COVID-19 samples. The analysed material was cDNA or gDNA that came from T cells, B-cell-depleted T cells, or PBMCs.

Trimming took 3 bases from V and 5 from J, leaving 11 bases between them. The CDR3 has 14 residues. Germline V lookup: CDR1 LNHDA, CDR2 SQIVND (reference sequence). Data came from immunoSEQ multiplex PCR; TCRdb stores just in-frame clones and leaves some out. This sample has 200,000 to 250,000 clones, with more than 70% found just once. The chain joins TRBV19 to TRBJ1-5, with TRBD1 as a possible D gene (5 bases). The receptor's source is a woman aged 40-49 years who had recovered from COVID-19. Sequenced input: peripheral blood. The CDR3 coding sequence is TGTGCCAGTAGTATGGCGCGCAGGGATCAGCCCCAGCATTTT. Its translation is CASSMARRDQPQHF. Together with reference TRBV19 and TRBJ1-5, the CDR3 gives the full variable domain: DGGITQSPKYLFRKEGQNVTLSCEQNLNHDAMYWYRQDPGQGLRLIYYSQIVNDFQKGDIAEGYSVSREKKESFPLTVTSAQKNPTAFYLCASSMARRDQPQHFGDGTRLSIL.